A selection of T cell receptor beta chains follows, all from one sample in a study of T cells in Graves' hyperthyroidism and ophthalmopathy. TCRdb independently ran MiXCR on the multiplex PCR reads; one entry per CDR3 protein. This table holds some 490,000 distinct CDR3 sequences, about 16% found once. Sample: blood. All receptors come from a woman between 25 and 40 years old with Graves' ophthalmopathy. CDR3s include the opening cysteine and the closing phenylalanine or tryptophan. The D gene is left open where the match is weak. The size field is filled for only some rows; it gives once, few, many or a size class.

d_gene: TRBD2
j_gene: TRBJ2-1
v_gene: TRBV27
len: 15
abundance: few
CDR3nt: TGTGCCAGCAGTTTCGGACTAGCGGGTTACAATGAGCAGTTCTTC
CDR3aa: CASSFGLAGYNEQFF

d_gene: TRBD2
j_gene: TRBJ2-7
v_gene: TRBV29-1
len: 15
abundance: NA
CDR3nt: TGCAGCGTTGAGGGACTAGCGGGAGATCCCTACGAGCAGTACTTC
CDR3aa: CSVEGLAGDPYEQYF

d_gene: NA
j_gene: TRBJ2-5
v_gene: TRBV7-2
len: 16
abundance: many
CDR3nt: TGTGCCAGCAGCTTAGGAGGCGGGTTAAAAGGGGAGACCCAGTACTTC
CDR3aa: CASSLGGGLKGETQYF

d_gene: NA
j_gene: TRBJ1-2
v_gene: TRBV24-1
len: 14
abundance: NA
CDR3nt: TGTGCCACCAGTGACCAGGACCTCCCCCCAAGCTACACCTTC
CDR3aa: CATSDQDLPPSYTF

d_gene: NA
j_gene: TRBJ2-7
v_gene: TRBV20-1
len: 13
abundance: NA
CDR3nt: TGCAGTGCTAGAGTAGGGAGCTCCTACGAGCAGTACTTC
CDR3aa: CSARVGSSYEQYF

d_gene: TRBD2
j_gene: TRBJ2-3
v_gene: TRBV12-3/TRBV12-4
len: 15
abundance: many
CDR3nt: TGTGCCAGCAGGAGCGGGAGAAGGGTGGTAGATACGCAGTATTTT
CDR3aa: CASRSGRRVVDTQYF

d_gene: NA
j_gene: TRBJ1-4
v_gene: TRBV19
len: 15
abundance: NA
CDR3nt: TGTGCCAGTAAAGGTTTGGCCTCCACTAATGAAAAACTGTTTTTT
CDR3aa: CASKGLASTNEKLFF

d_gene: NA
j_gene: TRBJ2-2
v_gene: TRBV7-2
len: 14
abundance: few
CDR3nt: TGTGCCAGCGGATTGGGGAGTGGTACCGGGGAGCTGTTTTTT
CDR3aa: CASGLGSGTGELFF

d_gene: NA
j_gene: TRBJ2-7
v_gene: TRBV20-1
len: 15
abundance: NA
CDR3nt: TGCAGTGCTTCATTCTGGGTCAGGGGGGCCTACGAGCAGTACTTC
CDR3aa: CSASFWVRGAYEQYF

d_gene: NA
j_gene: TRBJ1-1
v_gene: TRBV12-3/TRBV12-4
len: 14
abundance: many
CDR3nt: TGTGCCAGCAGTTTTATGGATGTCCCATATGAAGCTTTCTTT
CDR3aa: CASSFMDVPYEAFF

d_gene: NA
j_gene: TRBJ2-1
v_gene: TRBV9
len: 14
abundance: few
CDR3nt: TGTGCCAGCAGCGTAGAGGGGTTAGGCAATGAGCAGTTCTTC
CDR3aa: CASSVEGLGNEQFF

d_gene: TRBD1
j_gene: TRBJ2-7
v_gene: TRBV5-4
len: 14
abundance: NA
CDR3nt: TGTGCCAGCGGGGATCCGGGACAGTCCTACGAGCAGTACTTC
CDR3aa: CASGDPGQSYEQYF

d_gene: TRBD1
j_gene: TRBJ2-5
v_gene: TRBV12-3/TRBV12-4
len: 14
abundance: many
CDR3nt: TGTGCCAGCAGGGGGACAGGGGGCTTTGGGACCCAGTACTTC
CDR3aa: CASRGTGGFGTQYF

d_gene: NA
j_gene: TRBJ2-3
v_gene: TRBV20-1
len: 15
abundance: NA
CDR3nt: TGCAGTGCTAGCTGGGCACAGGGTCCGACAGATACGCAGTATTTT
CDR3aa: CSASWAQGPTDTQYF

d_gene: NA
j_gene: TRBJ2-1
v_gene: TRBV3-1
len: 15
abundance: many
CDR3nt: TGTGCCAGCAGCCAAGATCTCCAGTGGCGGAATGAGCAGTTCTTC
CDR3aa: CASSQDLQWRNEQFF

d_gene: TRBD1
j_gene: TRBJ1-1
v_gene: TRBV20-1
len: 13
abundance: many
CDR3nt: TGCAGTCCTAGGCAGAGGGGGCGAACTGAAGCTTTCTTT
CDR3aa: CSPRQRGRTEAFF

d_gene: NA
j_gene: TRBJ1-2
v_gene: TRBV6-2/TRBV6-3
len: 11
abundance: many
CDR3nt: TGTGCCAGCAGTCAGAACTATGGCTACACCTTC
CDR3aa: CASSQNYGYTF

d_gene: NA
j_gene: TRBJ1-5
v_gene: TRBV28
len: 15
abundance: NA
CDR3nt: TGTGCCAGCAGTTTCCAGGGTGTTAGCAATCAGCCCCAGCATTTT
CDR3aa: CASSFQGVSNQPQHF

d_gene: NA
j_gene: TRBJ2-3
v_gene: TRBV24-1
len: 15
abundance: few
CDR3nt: TGTGCCACCGCCAGGAGGGAGAAAAGCACAGATACGCAGTATTTT
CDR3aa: CATARREKSTDTQYF

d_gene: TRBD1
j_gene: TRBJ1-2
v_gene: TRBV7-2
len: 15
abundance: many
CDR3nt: TGTGCCAGCAACGAGGGGGCAGCTACCGCGTATGGCTACACCTTC
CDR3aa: CASNEGAATAYGYTF

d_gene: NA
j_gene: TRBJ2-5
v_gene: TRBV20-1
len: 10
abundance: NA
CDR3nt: TGCAGTGCCATTTTAGAGACCCAGTACTTC
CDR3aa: CSAILETQYF

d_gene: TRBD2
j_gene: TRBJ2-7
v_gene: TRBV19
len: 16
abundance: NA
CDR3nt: TGTGCCAGTAGTATAGATCACCAGCGGGGCTCCTACGAGCAGTACTTC
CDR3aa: CASSIDHQRGSYEQYF

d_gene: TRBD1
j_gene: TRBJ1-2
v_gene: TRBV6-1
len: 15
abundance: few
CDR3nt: TGTGCCAGCAGTGCCCGCGACAGGGGGACTCGGGGCTACACCTTC
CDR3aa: CASSARDRGTRGYTF

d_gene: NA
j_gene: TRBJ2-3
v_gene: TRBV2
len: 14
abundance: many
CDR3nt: TGTGCCAGCACCCTAGCAATTAGCACAGATACGCAGTATTTT
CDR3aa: CASTLAISTDTQYF

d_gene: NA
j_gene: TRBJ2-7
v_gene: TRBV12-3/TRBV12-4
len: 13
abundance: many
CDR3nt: TGTGCCAGCAGACCGGACGGCTCCTACGAGCAGTACTTC
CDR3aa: CASRPDGSYEQYF

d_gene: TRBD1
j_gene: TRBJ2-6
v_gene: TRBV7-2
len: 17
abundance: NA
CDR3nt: TGTGCCAGCAGCTTAAGGACAGGGTTTGCTGGGGCCAACGTCCTGACTTTC
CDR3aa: CASSLRTGFAGANVLTF

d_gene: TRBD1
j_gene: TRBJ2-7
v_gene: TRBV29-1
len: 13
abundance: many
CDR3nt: TGCAGCGTTTCGACAGGGGAGTCCTACGAGCAGTACTTC
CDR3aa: CSVSTGESYEQYF

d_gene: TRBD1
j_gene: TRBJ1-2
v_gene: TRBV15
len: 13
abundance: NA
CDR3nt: TGTGCCACCAGCAGAGATCGACAGGGCGGCTACACCTTC
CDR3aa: CATSRDRQGGYTF

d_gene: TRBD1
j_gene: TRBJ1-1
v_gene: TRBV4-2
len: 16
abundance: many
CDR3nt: TGTGCCAGCAGCCAAGAAACAGGGGTAATGTACACTGAAGCTTTCTTT
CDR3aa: CASSQETGVMYTEAFF

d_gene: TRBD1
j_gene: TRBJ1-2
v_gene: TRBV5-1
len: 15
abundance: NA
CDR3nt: TGCGCCAGCAGCTTGGGGGACAGGGGCAGATATGGCTACACCTTC
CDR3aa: CASSLGDRGRYGYTF

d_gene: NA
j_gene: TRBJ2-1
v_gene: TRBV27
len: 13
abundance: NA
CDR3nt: TGTGCCAGCAGTATCCGGGGCCCCAATGAGCAGTTCTTC
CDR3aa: CASSIRGPNEQFF

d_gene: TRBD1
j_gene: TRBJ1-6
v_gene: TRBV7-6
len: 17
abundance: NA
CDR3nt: TGTGCCAGCAGCCCCGAGGGACAGGGTGTTTCTAATTCACCCCTCCACTTT
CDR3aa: CASSPEGQGVSNSPLHF

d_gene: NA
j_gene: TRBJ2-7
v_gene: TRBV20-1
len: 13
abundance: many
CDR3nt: TGCAGTGCGCTACGGACTGTATCCTACGAGCAGTACTTC
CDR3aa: CSALRTVSYEQYF

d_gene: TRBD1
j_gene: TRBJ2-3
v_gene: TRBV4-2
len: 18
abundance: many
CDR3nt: TGTGCCAGCAGCCGTCTGGATCGGACAGGGGCGCGCACAGATACGCAGTATTTT
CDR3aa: CASSRLDRTGARTDTQYF

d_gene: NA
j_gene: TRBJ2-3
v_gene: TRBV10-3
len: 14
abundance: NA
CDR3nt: TGTGCCATCAGTGAGGCTGGGCAGCCAGATACGCAGTATTTT
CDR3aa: CAISEAGQPDTQYF

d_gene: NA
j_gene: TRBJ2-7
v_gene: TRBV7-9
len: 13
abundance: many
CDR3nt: TGTGCCAGCAGCTTATGGGAAAACTACGAGCAGTACTTC
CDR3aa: CASSLWENYEQYF

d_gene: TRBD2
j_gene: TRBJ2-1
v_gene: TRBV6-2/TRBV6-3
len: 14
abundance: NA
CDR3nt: TGTGCCAGCAGCGGACTAGCGGGAGGGAGTGAGCAGTTCTTC
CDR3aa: CASSGLAGGSEQFF

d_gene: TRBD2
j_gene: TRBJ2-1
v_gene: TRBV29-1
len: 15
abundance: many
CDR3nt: TGCAGCGTTCTAGCGGGAGGGCCCTTCAGGGATGAGCAGTTCTTC
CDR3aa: CSVLAGGPFRDEQFF

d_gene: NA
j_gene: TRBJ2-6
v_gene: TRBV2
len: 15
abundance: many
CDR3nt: TGTGCCAGCAGCGGGGCGAGCTCTGGGGCCAACGTCCTGACTTTC
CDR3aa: CASSGASSGANVLTF

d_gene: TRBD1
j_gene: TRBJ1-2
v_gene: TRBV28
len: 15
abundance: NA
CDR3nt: TGTGCCAGCAGTAACTCGGGACAGGGTCTGGGGGGCTACACCTTC
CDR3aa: CASSNSGQGLGGYTF

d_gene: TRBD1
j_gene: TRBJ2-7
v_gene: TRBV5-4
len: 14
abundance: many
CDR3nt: TGTGCCAGCAGCTTCGAAGGGGGCGTCTACGAGCAGTACTTC
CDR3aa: CASSFEGGVYEQYF

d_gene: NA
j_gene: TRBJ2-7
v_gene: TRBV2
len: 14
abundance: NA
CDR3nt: TGTGCCAGCAGTGAATTGCTGGGATCCTACGAGCAGTACTTC
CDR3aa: CASSELLGSYEQYF

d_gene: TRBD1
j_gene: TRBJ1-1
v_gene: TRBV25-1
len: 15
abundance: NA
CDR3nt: TGTGCCAGTAAGACAGGGGCCCGGTTGAACACTGAAGCTTTCTTT
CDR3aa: CASKTGARLNTEAFF

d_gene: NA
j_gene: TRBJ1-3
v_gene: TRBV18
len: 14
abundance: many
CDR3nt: TGTGCCAGCTCACCAGGGGCGCAGGGAAACACCATATATTTT
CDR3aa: CASSPGAQGNTIYF

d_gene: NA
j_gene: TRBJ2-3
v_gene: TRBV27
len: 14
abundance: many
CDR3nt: TGTGCCAGCTCCTCCATTCTACGGACAGATACGCAGTATTTT
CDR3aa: CASSSILRTDTQYF

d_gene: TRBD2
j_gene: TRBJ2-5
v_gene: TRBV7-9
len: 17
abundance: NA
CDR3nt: TGTGCCAGCAGCCAGAGTCCGGGACTAGCGGGCCAAGAGACCCAGTACTTC
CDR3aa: CASSQSPGLAGQETQYF

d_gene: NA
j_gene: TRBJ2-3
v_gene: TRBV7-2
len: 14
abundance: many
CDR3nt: TGTGCCAGCAGCTTAGGATCTAGCACAGATACGCAGTATTTT
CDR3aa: CASSLGSSTDTQYF

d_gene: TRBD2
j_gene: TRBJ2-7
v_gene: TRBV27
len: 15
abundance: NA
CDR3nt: TGTGCCAGCAGTCCCCGAGCGGGAGGGGGTTACGAGCAGTACTTC
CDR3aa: CASSPRAGGGYEQYF

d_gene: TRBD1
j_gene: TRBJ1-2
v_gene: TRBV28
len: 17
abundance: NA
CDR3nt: TGTGCCAGCAGTGGAATAACCGGGACAGGCCCCCTCTATGGCTACACCTTC
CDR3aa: CASSGITGTGPLYGYTF

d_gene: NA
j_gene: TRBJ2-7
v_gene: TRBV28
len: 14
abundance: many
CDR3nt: TGTGCCAGCTCTTCGGCAACAGGGCGCCACGAGCAGTACTTC
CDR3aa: CASSSATGRHEQYF

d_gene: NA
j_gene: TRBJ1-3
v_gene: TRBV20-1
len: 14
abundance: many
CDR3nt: TGCAGTGCTAGAAAGGTGGCTGCTGGAAACACCATATATTTT
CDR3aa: CSARKVAAGNTIYF

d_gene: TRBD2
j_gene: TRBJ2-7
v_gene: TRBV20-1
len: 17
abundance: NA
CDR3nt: TGCAGTGCTAAATCCTGGACTAGCGGGACCAAATGGCACGAGCAGTACTTC
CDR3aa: CSAKSWTSGTKWHEQYF

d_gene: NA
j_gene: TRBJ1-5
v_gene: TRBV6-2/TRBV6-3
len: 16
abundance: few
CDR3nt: TGTGCCAGCAGTTACTCGGGCAGGGACCTCAATCAGCCCCAGCATTTT
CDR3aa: CASSYSGRDLNQPQHF

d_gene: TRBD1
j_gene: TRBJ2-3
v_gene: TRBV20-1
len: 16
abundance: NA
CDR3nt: TGCAGTGCTGTATCAAAAGGGGGCGCGAGCACAGATACGCAGTATTTT
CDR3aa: CSAVSKGGASTDTQYF

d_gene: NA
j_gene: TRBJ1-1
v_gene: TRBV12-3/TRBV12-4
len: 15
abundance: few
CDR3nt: TGTGCCAGCAGCCTGACAGCCGCGTTGAACACTGAAGCTTTCTTT
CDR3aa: CASSLTAALNTEAFF